These 15 T cell receptor beta chains came from one sample sequenced in a study of vaccination and CD4 T cells after COVID-19. TCRdb re-called the PCR reads through MiXCR, storing one row per CDR3 protein. The sample records roughly 22,000 distinct CDR3 sequences, about 50% being singletons. The material sequenced was CD4+ T cells from blood, taken before SARS-CoV-2 vaccination. These receptors originate from a human donor who had recovered from COVID-19.

About this clonotype: The junction does not match germline at one end; this may be a read error. The chain links TRBV15 to TRBJ2-2; TRBD1 matches at 10 bases. There are 15 residues in the CDR3. Per germline, CDR1 LNHNV and CDR2 YYDKDF (reference sequence). The DNA for the CDR3 is TGTGCCACCAGCAGAGATCAACAGGGGACAGGGGAGCCGTTTTTT. Translating it yields CATSRDQQGTGEPFF.

In this sample, this clonotype turned up a few times. The chain recombines TRBV19 with TRBJ1-5; TRBD1 might be the D (5 bases). The CDR3 loop spans 15 amino acids. Germline V CDR1 and CDR2: LNHDA, SQIVND (reference sequence). Trimming shortened V by 5 bases and J by 4 bases, and 15 bases separated the two germline ends. The CDR3 here is CASSFRQNYNQPQHF. The CDR3 DNA reads as TGTGCCAGTAGTTTTCGACAGAACTATAATCAGCCCCAGCATTTT.

The J gene is TRBJ2-5, the V gene TRBV11-2; 9 bases map to TRBD2. Germline trimming cut 3 bases from V and 0 bases from J; bases unmatched to any gene: 8. This CDR3 is built from 17 residues. Germline loops: CDR1 SGHAT, CDR2 FQNNGV. The CDR3 sequence is CASSLSILAGNQETQYF. CDR3 nucleotides: TGTGCCAGCAGCTTGTCGATCCTAGCGGGGAACCAAGAGACCCAGTACTTC.

The chain joins TRBV30 to TRBJ1-5; no firm D call. Trimming cost V 0 bases and J 5 bases, with 11 bases left between them. Germline CDR1 and CDR2: GTSNPN and SVGIG (reference sequence). The CDR3 loop spans 14 amino acids. The CDR3: CAWSVLGMDQPQHF. DNA of the CDR3: TGTGCCTGGAGTGTACTAGGGATGGATCAGCCCCAGCATTTT.

CDR3 residues: CSAMGGTAYGYTF. CDR3 coding DNA: TGCAGTGCTATGGGCGGGACAGCTTATGGCTACACCTTC. The V call is TRBV20-1, the J call TRBJ1-2; 7 bases match TRBD1. This CDR3 region has 13 residues. V gave up 4 bases and J gave up 5 bases; unmatched junction bases: 7. From germline, CDR1 is DFQATT and CDR2 SNEGSKA (reference sequence).

Remarks on this clonotype: Its ends do not fully match the called genes, so a read error is possible. The rearrangement links TRBV5-4 to TRBJ2-3, with unresolved D. Germline V gene data show CDR1 as SGHNT and CDR2 as YYREEE (reference sequence). This CDR3 region has 14 residues. The CDR3 nucleotides are TGTGCCAGCAGCTTGGTGTCGCAACTCAATACGCAGTACTTT. Protein: CASSLVSQLNTQYF. The variable domain in full, with the rest retrieved from reference TRBV5-4 and TRBJ2-3, is ETGVTQSPTHLIKTRGQQVTLRCSSQSGHNTVSWYQQALGQGPQFIFQYYREEENGRGNFPPRFSGLQFPNYSSELNVNALELDDSALYLCASSLVSQLNTQYFGPGTRLTVL.

This clonotype has a handful of counts. J is TRBJ1-2 and V is TRBV2; D call uncertain. Germline CDR1 is SNHLY and CDR2 is FYNNEI. The length of the CDR3 is 14 residues. Trimming removed 6 bases from V and 9 bases from J, with 20 bases in between. In DNA, the CDR3 is TGTGCCAGCAGAGCCGCCAAGGCTGCCGCCAGCTACACCTTC. Translation gives CASRAAKAAASYTF.

The chain combines TRBV7-2 with TRBJ2-2; 8 positions agree with TRBD1. Unmatched junction bases numbered 8, after V lost 5 bases and J lost 6 bases. Germline V gene sequence: CDR1 SGHTA, CDR2 FQGNSA. This CDR3 spans 15 amino acids. The CDR3 nucleotides are TGTGCCAGCAGCCTTAGGACAGGGTATGCCGGGGAGCTGTTTTTT. Protein product: CASSLRTGYAGELFF.

The chain carries TRBV2 and TRBJ2-1, with 9 bases that match TRBD1. V trimming: 7 bases; J trimming: 5 bases; junction bases outside the gene matches: 15. CDR1 is SNHLY, CDR2 FYNNEI, per germline. This CDR3 is built from 17 residues. In DNA form, the CDR3 reads TGTGCCAGCATTCCCCGCGTTTCAGACAGGGGGAACAATGAGCAGTTCTTC. This translates into CASIPRVSDRGNNEQFF.

The rearrangement links TRBV6-1 to TRBJ2-7; no clear D gene. Germline V CDR1 and CDR2: MNHNS, SASEGT. The CDR3 covers 12 residues. The V end was cut by 3 bases, the J end by 4 bases, with 7 bases between. CDR3 loop: CASSDQLYEQYF. CDR3 nucleotides: TGTGCCAGCAGTGATCAACTTTACGAGCAGTACTTC.

The chain combines TRBV30 with TRBJ1-1; possible D gene TRBD1, 5 bases. Trimming pared 4 bases from V and 10 bases from J, leaving 22 bases between. CDR1 is GTSNPN, CDR2 SVGIG, per germline (reference sequence). This CDR3 spans 14 amino acids. This chain's CDR3 is CAWNPGRSAVGAFF. CDR3 DNA sequence: TGTGCCTGGAATCCGGGACGGAGCGCGGTGGGAGCTTTCTTT.

This clonotype was seen only a few times. This chain uses TRBV24-1 with TRBJ2-5; D may be TRBD1 (5 bases). Trimming removed 9 bases at V and 2 bases at J, with 15 bases between. The CDR3 covers 14 residues. Germline lookup yields CDR1 KGHDR and CDR2 SFDVKD. CDR3 sequence: CATAAPGKQETQYF. In DNA form, the CDR3 reads TGTGCCACCGCGGCTCCAGGGAAGCAAGAGACCCAGTACTTC.

This clonotype was seen only a few times. J is TRBJ2-5 and V is TRBV7-2; 7 positions agree with TRBD1. J was trimmed by 5 bases and V by 5 bases; bases with no gene match: 8. CDR3 length: 14 amino acids. Germline assignment: CDR1 SGHTA and CDR2 FQGNSA. CDR3 sequence reads: CASSRQGLLETQYF. CDR3 coding DNA: TGTGCCAGCAGCCGACAGGGATTGCTGGAGACCCAGTACTTC.

The V call is TRBV19, the J call TRBJ1-4, with a tentative D call TRBD1 (5 bases). The germline V gene has CDR1 LNHDA and CDR2 SQIVND (reference sequence). The CDR3 spans 13 residues. Trimming pared 11 bases from V and 3 bases from J, leaving 13 bases between. CDR3 loop: CAARGVANEKLFF. CDR3 in DNA: TGTGCCGCACGAGGGGTTGCTAATGAAAAACTGTTTTTT.

The chain couples TRBV20-1 to TRBJ2-3; TRBD2 agrees at 9 bases. CDR3 size: 16 residues. Germline CDR1 is DFQATT and CDR2 is SNEGSKA (reference sequence). Trimming removed 6 bases from V and 2 bases from J; junction bases left unmatched: 12. The CDR3 bases are TGCAGTGCCGATTCGAGGACTAGCGAATACACAGATACGCAGTATTTT. It codes for CSADSRTSEYTDTQYF.